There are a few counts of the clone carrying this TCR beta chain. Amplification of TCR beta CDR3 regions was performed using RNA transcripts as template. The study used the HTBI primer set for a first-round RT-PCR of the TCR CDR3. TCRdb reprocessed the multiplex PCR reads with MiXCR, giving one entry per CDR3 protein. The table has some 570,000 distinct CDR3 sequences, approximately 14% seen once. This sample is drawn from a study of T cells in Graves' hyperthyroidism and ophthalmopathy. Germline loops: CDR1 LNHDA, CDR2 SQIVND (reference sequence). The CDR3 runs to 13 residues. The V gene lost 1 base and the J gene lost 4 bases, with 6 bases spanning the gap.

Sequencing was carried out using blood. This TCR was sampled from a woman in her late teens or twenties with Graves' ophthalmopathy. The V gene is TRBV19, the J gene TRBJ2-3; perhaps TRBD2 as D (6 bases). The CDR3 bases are TGTGCCAGTAGTATAGCGGGAGCAGATACGCAGTATTTT. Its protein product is CASSIAGADTQYF.